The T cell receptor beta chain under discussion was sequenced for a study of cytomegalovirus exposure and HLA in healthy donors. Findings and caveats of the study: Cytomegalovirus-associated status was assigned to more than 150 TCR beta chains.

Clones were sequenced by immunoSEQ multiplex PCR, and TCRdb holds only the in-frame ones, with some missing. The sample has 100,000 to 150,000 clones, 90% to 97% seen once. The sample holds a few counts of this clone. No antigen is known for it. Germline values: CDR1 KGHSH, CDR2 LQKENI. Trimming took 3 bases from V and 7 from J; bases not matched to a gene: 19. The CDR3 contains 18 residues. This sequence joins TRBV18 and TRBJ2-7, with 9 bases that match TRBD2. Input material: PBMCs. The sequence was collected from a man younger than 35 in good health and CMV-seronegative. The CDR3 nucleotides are TGTGCCAGCTCACCCCGTCCCGGGACTAGCAACCCCCTTGGGGAGCAGTACTTC. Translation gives CASSPRPGTSNPLGEQYF. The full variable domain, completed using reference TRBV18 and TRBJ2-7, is NAGVMQNPRHLVRRRGQEARLRCSPMKGHSHVYWYRQLPEEGLKFMVYLQKENIIDESGMPKERFSAEFPKEGPSILRIQQVVRGDSAAYFCASSPRPGTSNPLGEQYFGPGTRLTVT.